This is a list of T cell receptor beta chains from one sample in a study of CD8 T cells in Susac syndrome. One entry per CDR3 protein, called by TCRdb with MiXCR from the immunoSEQ multiplex PCR reads. The sample has under 20,000 distinct CDR3 sequences, approximately 95% seen once. The sequencing sample was made of CD8+ T cells from PBMCs. Receptors originate from a human donor in good health. The CDR3 runs from the conserved cysteine through the conserved F or W. The order of the fields is V gene, J gene, CDR3 protein.

V: TRBV27
J: TRBJ1-1
CDR3: CASNAQGKAFF

V: TRBV9
J: TRBJ2-1
CDR3: CASSVFDSYNEQFF

V: TRBV5-4
J: TRBJ1-2
CDR3: CASLNRDGYTF

V: TRBV7-9
J: TRBJ2-1
CDR3: CASSLDESHNEQFF

V: TRBV12-3/TRBV12-4
J: TRBJ1-1
CDR3: CASSFGGGIEAFF

V: TRBV23-1
J: TRBJ1-1
CDR3: CASSQSGGVGNTEAFF

V: TRBV3-1
J: TRBJ2-7
CDR3: CASSRLAGPSYEQYF

V: TRBV27
J: TRBJ2-4
CDR3: CASGAAGGLDRYF

V: TRBV7-9
J: TRBJ2-7
CDR3: CASSFTSGTGYAYEQYF

V: TRBV9
J: TRBJ1-5
CDR3: CASGSADFEQPQHF

V: TRBV28
J: TRBJ2-7
CDR3: CASTIQEDYEQYF

V: TRBV28
J: TRBJ2-1
CDR3: CASNWVREINNEQFF

V: TRBV3-1
J: TRBJ1-1
CDR3: CASSQDGGPNTEAFF

V: TRBV12-5
J: TRBJ2-7
CDR3: CASVPREQYF

V: TRBV15
J: TRBJ2-7
CDR3: CATSPRGFFPYEQYF

V: TRBV7-9
J: TRBJ2-1
CDR3: CASSSVLGNEQFF

V: TRBV6-2/TRBV6-3
J: TRBJ1-1
CDR3: CASSYNGQEAFF

V: TRBV11-2
J: TRBJ2-1
CDR3: CASSLTRLGGRDFNEQFF

V: TRBV13
J: TRBJ2-1
CDR3: CASSLFGDEQFF

V: TRBV5-6
J: TRBJ1-3
CDR3: CASSYGTGVSGNTIYF

V: TRBV27
J: TRBJ2-2
CDR3: CASSGWREGPGELFF

V: TRBV7-2
J: TRBJ2-7
CDR3: CASSLGLAGGPTYEQYF

V: TRBV3-1
J: TRBJ2-1
CDR3: CASSQDFSLLNEQFF

V: TRBV6-5
J: TRBJ1-1
CDR3: CASSESGGYIAFF

V: TRBV29-1
J: TRBJ2-7
CDR3: CSVGNRSYEQYF

V: TRBV15
J: TRBJ1-3
CDR3: CATSRDMMGGPPGNTIYF

V: TRBV5-4
J: TRBJ2-2
CDR3: CASSQGLAGGNTGELFF

V: TRBV4-2
J: TRBJ1-3
CDR3: CASSQDWGDRSGNTIYF

V: TRBV9
J: TRBJ2-1
CDR3: CASSVQRDLVREQFF